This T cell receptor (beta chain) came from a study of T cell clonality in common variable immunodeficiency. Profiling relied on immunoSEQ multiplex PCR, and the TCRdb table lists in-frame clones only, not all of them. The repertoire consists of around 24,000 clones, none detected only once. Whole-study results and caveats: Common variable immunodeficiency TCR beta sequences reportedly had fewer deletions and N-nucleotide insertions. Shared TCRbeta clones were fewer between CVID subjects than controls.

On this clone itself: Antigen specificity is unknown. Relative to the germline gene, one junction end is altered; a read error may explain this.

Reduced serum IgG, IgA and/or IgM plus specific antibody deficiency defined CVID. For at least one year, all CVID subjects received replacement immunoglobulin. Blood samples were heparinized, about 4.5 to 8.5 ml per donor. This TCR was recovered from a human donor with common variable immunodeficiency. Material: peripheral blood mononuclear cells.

The sequenced part of the CDR3 DNA is TGTCCCAGCAGCCGATACGGGGAGGGGGAAACC. Translated: CPSSRYGEGET. The complete CDR3 reads CPSSRYGEGETQYF. This rearrangement joins TRBV7-9 to TRBJ2-5; tentative D call: TRBD2 (7 bases). The CDR3 end lies 3 residues beyond the end of the read and is filled in from the germline J gene. The CDR3 spans 14 residues. Germline V gives CDR1 SEHNR, CDR2 FQNEAQ (reference sequence).